One and the same sample provided the 18 T cell receptor beta chains below, sequenced in a study of cytomegalovirus exposure and HLA in healthy donors. Primers: 60 Vbeta forward and 13 Jbeta reverse. TCRdb keeps only in-frame clones here, not all; method: immunoSEQ multiplex PCR. The sample includes more than 130,000 clones, around 82% of them seen just once. Sequencing used PBMCs. The receptors here all came from a man in his forties in good health and CMV-seropositive.

This chain joins TRBV28 and TRBJ1-1; D perhaps matches TRBD1 (5 bases). Trimming removed 7 bases from V and 0 bases from J, with 15 bases in between. The CDR3 loop spans 15 amino acids. CDR1 is MDHEN, CDR2 SYDVKM, per germline. CDR3 loop: CASTYMGGLNTEAFF. Written as DNA, the CDR3 is TGTGCCAGCACCTATATGGGGGGGTTGAACACTGAAGCTTTCTTT.

This chain links TRBV5-6 with TRBJ2-5; the D is unclear. The DNA end favors TRBJ2-7, so the J call may be wrong. In germline, CDR1 is SGHDT, CDR2 YYEEEE. The CDR3 has 14 residues. The CDR3 DNA reads TGTGCCAGCAGCTTGGGCCATTCCGTTTACGAGCAGTACTTC. This sequence encodes CASSLGHSVYEQYF.

The chain carries TRBV2 and TRBJ1-2; D perhaps matches TRBD1 (6 bases). V lost 8 bases and J lost 4, with 17 bases in between. CDR1 is SNHLY, CDR2 FYNNEI, per germline. CDR3 length: 14 residues. CDR3 sequence (DNA): TGTGCCAGCTTCCGTGGGGGGGCTGGCTATGGCTACACCTTC. Translating it yields CASFRGGAGYGYTF.

In this sample, this clone turned up a few times. The gene calls are TRBV6-6 and TRBJ2-1; the match to TRBD1 covers 8 bases. CDR3 length equals 14 residues. From germline, CDR1 is MNHNY and CDR2 SVGAGI (reference sequence). After removal of 2 bases from V and 8 bases from J, the junction contained 5 bases not matched to a gene. CDR3 bases: TGTGCCAGCAGTTACGGCAGGGGGCGCGATGAGCAGTTCTTC. This translates into CASSYGRGRDEQFF.

This clone was seen at least ten times. This chain links TRBV5-1 with TRBJ2-3; D is perhaps TRBD2 (6 bases). Germline-derived CDR1 and CDR2 are SGHRS and YFSETQ. The germline V and J ends were trimmed by 4 bases and 2 bases, with 14 bases remaining between them. The length of the CDR3 is 15 residues. The CDR3 DNA sequence: TGCGCCAGCAGCCACTGGGGGGTTTTCACAGATACGCAGTATTTT. This codes for CASSHWGVFTDTQYF.

The V and J genes are TRBV21-1 and TRBJ2-1; the DNA was not used to check the table's D call, TRBD1. TRBV21-1 is designated a pseudogene. This CDR3 has 16 residues. DNA for the CDR3: TGTGCCAGCAGCGCCCAACCGGGACAGGGCCCCAATGAGCAGTTCTTC. Its protein is CASSAQPGQGPNEQFF.

The rearrangement links TRBV4-2 to TRBJ2-3; 13 bases match TRBD2. Germline assignment: CDR1 LGHNA and CDR2 YNFKEQ. The CDR3 loop spans 21 amino acids. V shed 2 bases, J shed 0 bases, and the junction held 14 bases outside the gene matches. The CDR3 region is CASSQNTLTSGGISSTDTQYF. Written as DNA, the CDR3 is TGTGCCAGCAGCCAAAATACCCTGACTAGCGGGGGGATATCTAGCACAGATACGCAGTATTTT.

This clone was detected a few times. J is TRBJ1-1 and V is TRBV6-5; weak D call: TRBD1 (6 bases). The CDR3 has 12 amino acids. Per germline, CDR1 MNHEY and CDR2 SVGAGI. Trimming cost V 6 bases and J 4 bases, with 9 bases left between them. CDR3 residues: CASRDRLTEAFF. The CDR3 DNA reads as TGTGCCAGCAGGGACAGACTCACTGAAGCTTTCTTT.

Notes on this clone: The CDR3 does not end in the conserved phenylalanine or tryptophan, so this is likely a read error. No DNA is shown, since the ends of the CDR3 on it are uncertain; the CDR3 is the one TCRdb lists. The chain is built from TRBV6-1 and TRBJ2-7; TRBD1 reflects the table's D call only, with no check against the DNA. Germline V gene data show CDR1 as MNHNS and CDR2 as SASEGT. Ends included, the CDR3 has 13 residues. CDR3: CASSEGMGQSISI.

This clone was counted only a few times. The chain has TRBV5-5 and TRBJ2-2; maybe TRBD1 (5 bases). Germline V gene sequence: CDR1 SGHKS, CDR2 YYEKEE (reference sequence). This CDR3 spans 15 amino acids. The ends were cut back, 0 bases at V and 1 base at J, with 7 bases in the middle. The CDR3 bases are TGTGCCAGCAGCTTGGGACAGCAGAACACCGGGGAGCTGTTTTTT. Translation gives CASSLGQQNTGELFF.

The chain combines TRBV6-6 with TRBJ1-1, with 10 bases identical to TRBD1. Germline-derived CDR1 and CDR2 are MNHNY and SVGAGI (reference sequence). This CDR3 contains 16 residues. Trimming took 6 bases from V and 3 from J; bases not matched to a gene: 10. In DNA, the CDR3 is TGTGCCAGCAGGCCGGGGACAGGGGTAGTGGACACTGAAGCTTTCTTT. Protein sequence: CASRPGTGVVDTEAFF.

This clone was seen once. The rearrangement joins TRBV7-2 to TRBJ2-5; D is perhaps TRBD2 (6 bases). V was shortened by 0 bases and J by 1 base, with 12 bases between the two germline ends. Germline V gene sequence: CDR1 SGHTA, CDR2 FQGNSA. The CDR3 covers 16 residues. The chain's CDR3 is CASSLAQRAGQETQYF. CDR3 nucleotides: TGTGCCAGCAGCTTAGCCCAGCGGGCGGGCCAAGAGACCCAGTACTTC.

This chain connects TRBV7-2 to TRBJ1-2, with a possible D match to TRBD1 (6 bases). Trimming cost V 0 bases and J 3 bases, with 11 bases left between them. The CDR3 covers 15 residues. The germline CDR1 and CDR2 sequences are SGHTA and FQGNSA. CDR3: CASSLARGAHYGYTF. In DNA, the CDR3 is TGTGCCAGCAGCTTAGCGCGGGGGGCCCACTATGGCTACACCTTC.

This rearrangement joins TRBV28 to TRBJ2-5; TRBD1 is a possible D gene (7 bases). The CDR3 has 15 amino acids. Trimming pared 6 bases from V and 7 bases from J, leaving 21 bases between. Per the germline V gene, CDR1 is MDHEN and CDR2 is SYDVKM. The CDR3: CASSSGGWRGGTQYF. CDR3 sequence (DNA): TGTGCCAGCAGCTCAGGGGGGTGGCGGGGAGGGACCCAGTACTTC. Full variable domain (remainder filled in from reference TRBV28 and TRBJ2-5): DVKVTQSSRYLVKRTGEKVFLECVQDMDHENMFWYRQDPGLGLRLIYFSYDVKMKEKGDIPEGYSVSREKKERFSLILESASTNQTSMYLCASSSGGWRGGTQYFGPGTRLLVL.

This clone occurred once. Other DNA variants within this sample encode the same CDR3. This rearrangement joins TRBV19 to TRBJ2-7; 9 nucleotides match TRBD1. Germline V gene sequence: CDR1 LNHDA, CDR2 SQIVND (reference sequence). The trim removed 1 base at V and 1 base at J, leaving 2 bases unmatched. This CDR3 spans 15 amino acids. DNA for the CDR3: TGTGCCAGTAGTATAGCGGGACAGGGATCCTACGAGCAGTACTTC. It is translated as CASSIAGQGSYEQYF.

V and J are TRBV6-1 and TRBJ2-1, with D perhaps matching TRBD2 (6 bases). This CDR3 comprises 14 residues. V shed 8 bases and J shed 2 bases, with 13 bases lying between them. CDR1 is MNHNS and CDR2 is SASEGT in the germline V gene. CDR3: CASSREWTYNEQFF. CDR3 nucleotides: TGTGCCAGCTCACGGGAGTGGACCTACAATGAGCAGTTCTTC.

J is TRBJ1-5 and V is TRBV6-1; tentative D call: TRBD1 (6 bases). The V gene's germline CDR1 is MNHNS and CDR2 SASEGT. The CDR3 loop spans 15 amino acids. V lost 5 bases, J lost 2 bases, and 13 bases lay in between. The CDR3 sequence: CASSWDTGGNQPQHF. In DNA form, the CDR3 reads TGTGCCAGCAGTTGGGACACTGGGGGCAATCAGCCCCAGCATTTT.

The gene calls are TRBV30 and TRBJ1-1; perhaps TRBD1 as D (6 bases). Germline loops: CDR1 GTSNPN, CDR2 SVGIG (reference sequence). The CDR3 loop spans 14 amino acids. V dropped 4 bases and J dropped 4 bases, with 16 bases sitting between them. CDR3 sequence (DNA): TGTGCCTGGACCCCCCTGGGGGGGCCCACTGAAGCTTTCTTT. This sequence encodes CAWTPLGGPTEAFF.